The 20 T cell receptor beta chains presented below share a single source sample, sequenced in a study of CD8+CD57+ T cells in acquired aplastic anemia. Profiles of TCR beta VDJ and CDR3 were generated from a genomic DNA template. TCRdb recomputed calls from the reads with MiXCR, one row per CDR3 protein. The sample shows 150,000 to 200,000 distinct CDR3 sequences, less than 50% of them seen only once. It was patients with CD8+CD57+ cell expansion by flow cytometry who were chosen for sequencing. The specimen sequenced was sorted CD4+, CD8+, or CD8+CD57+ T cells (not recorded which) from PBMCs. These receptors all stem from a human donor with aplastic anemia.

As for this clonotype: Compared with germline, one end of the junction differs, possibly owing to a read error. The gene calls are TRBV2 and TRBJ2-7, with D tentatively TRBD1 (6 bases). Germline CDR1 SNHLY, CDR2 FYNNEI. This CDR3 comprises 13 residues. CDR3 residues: CASSHEGGYEQYF. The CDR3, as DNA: TGCGCCAGCAGCCACGAAGGGGGCTACGAGCAGTACTTC. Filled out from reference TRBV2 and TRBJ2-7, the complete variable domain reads EPEVTQTPSHQVTQMGQEVILRCVPISNHLYFYWYRQILGQKVEFLVSFYNNEISEKSEIFDDQFSVERPDGSNFTLKIRSTKLEDSAMYFCASSHEGGYEQYFGPGTRLTVT.

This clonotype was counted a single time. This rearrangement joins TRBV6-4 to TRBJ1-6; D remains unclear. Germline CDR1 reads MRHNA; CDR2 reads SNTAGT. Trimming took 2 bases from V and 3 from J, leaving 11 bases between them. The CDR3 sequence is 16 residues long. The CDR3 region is CASSDRPPGYNSPLHF. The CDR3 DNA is TGTGCCAGCAGTGACCGTCCTCCCGGCTATAATTCACCCCTCCACTTT.

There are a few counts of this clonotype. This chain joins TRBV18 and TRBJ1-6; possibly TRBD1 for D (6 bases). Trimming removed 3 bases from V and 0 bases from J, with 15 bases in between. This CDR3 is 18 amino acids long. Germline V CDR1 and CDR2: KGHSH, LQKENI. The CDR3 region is CASSPMDSRSSYNSPLHF. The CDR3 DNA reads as TGTGCCAGCTCACCGATGGACAGCAGGAGCTCCTATAATTCACCCCTCCACTTT.

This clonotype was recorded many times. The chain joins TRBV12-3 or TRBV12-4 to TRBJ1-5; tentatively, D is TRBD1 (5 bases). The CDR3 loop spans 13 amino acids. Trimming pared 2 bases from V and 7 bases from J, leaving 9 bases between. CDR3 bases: TGTGCCAGCAGTTTACTGGGGACCCAGCCCCAGCATTTT. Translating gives CASSLLGTQPQHF.

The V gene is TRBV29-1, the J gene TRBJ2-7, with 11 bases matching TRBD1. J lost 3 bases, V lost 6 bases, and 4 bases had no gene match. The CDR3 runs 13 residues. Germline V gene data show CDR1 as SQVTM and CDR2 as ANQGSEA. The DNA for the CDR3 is TGCAGCGTCAAGGGACAGGGGGACTACGAGCAGTACTTC. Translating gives CSVKGQGDYEQYF.

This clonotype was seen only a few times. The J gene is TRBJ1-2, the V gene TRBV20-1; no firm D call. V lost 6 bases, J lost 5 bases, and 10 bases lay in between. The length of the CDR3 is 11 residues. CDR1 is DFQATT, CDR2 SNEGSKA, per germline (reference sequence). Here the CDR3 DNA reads TGCAGTGCCCCTGAACCGTATGGCTACACCTTC. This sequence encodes CSAPEPYGYTF.

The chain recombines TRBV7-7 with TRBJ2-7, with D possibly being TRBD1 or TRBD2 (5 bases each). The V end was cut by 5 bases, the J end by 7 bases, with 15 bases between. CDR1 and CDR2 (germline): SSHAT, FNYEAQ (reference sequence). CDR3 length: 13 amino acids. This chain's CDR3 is CASSIGTRAEQYF. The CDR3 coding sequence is TGTGCCAGCAGCATAGGGACGCGTGCGGAGCAGTACTTC.

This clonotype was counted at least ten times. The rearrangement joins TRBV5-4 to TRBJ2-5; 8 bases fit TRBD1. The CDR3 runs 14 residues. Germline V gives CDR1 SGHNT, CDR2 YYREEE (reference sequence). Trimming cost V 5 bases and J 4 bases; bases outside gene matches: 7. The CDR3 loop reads CASRIDRGRETQYF. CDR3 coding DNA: TGTGCCAGCAGAATCGACAGGGGAAGAGAGACCCAGTACTTC.

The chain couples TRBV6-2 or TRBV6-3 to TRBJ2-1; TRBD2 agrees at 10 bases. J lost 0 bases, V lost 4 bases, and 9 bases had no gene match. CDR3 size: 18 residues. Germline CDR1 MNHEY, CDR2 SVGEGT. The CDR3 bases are TGTGCCAGCAGTTCCTCTAGCGGGGGACCCTCCTCCTACAATGAGCAGTTCTTC. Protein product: CASSSSSGGPSSYNEQFF.

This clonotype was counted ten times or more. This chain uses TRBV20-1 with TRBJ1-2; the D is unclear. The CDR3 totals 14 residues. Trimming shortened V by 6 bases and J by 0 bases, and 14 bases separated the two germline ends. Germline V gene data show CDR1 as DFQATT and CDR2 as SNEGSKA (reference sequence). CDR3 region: CSAEGPRTNYGYTF. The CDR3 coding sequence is TGCAGTGCCGAAGGGCCCCGAACTAACTATGGCTACACCTTC.

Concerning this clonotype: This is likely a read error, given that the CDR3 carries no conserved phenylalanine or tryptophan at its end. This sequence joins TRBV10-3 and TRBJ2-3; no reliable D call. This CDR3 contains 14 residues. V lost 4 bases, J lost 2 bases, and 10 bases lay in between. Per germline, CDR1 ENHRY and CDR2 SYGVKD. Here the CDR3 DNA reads TGTGCCATCAGTGGGATGGGGAACACAGATACGCAGTATCTT. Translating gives CAISGMGNTDTQYL.

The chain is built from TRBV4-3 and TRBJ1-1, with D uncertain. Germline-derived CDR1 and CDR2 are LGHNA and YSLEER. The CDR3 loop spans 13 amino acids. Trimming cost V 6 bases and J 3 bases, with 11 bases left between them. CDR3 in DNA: TGCGCCAGCAGATTAATTCAGGACACTGAAGCTTTCTTT. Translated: CASRLIQDTEAFF.

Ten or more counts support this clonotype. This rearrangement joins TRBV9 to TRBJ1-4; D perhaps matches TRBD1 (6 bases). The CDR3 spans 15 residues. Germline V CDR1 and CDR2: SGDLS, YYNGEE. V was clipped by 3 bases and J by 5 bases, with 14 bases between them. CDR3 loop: CASSDTGTPNEKLFF. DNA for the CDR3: TGTGCCAGCAGCGATACCGGGACACCAAATGAAAAACTGTTTTTT.

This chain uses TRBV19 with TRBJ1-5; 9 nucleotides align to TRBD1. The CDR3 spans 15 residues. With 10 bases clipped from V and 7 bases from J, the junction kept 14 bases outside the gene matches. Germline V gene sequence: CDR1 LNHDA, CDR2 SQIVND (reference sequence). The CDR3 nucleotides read TGTGCCACGAAAGAGGGGGGGACAGGGTGGCAGCCCCAGCATTTT. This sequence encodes CATKEGGTGWQPQHF.

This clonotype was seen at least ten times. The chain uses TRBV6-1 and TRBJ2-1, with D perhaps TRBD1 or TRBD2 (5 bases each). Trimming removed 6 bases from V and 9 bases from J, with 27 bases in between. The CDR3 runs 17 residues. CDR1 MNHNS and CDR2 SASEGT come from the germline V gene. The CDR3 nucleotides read TGTGCCAGCAGCGAATTCGGAGTCTCAACCCTTGGGGGTGAGCAGTTCTTC. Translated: CASSEFGVSTLGGEQFF.

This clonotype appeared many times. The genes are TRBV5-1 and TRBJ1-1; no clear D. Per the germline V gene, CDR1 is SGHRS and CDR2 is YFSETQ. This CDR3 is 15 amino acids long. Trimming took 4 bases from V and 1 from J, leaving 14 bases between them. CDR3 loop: CASSPLAGKNTEAFF. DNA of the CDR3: TGCGCCAGCAGCCCCCTCGCGGGAAAGAACACTGAAGCTTTCTTT.

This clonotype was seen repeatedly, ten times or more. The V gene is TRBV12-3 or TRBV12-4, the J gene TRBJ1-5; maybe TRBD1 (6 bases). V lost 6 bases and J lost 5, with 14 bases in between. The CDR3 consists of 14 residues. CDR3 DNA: TGTGCCAGCAGCCCCGGACAGAATGATCAGCCCCAGCATTTT. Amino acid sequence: CASSPGQNDQPQHF.

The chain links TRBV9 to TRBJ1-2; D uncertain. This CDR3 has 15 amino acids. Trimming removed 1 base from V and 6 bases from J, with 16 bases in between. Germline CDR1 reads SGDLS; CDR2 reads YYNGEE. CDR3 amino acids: CASSVTPLALDGYTF. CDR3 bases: TGTGCCAGCAGCGTAACCCCCTTGGCTTTAGATGGCTACACCTTC.

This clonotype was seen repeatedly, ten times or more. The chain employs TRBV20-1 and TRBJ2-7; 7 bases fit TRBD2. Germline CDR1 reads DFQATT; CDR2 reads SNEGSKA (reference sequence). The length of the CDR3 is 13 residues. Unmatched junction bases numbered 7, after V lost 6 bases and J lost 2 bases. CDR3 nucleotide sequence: TGCAGTGCCCCTCCTAGCGGCACCTACGAGCAGTACTTC. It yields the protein CSAPPSGTYEQYF.

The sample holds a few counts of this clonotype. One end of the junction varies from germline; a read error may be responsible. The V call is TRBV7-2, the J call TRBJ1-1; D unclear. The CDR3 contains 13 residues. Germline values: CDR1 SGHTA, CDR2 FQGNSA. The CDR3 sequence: CASGLQKNTEAFF. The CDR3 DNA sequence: TGTGCCAGCGGCTTACAGAAGAACACTGAAGCTTTCTTT.